Described below is a single T cell receptor (beta chain) sequence and its context. In the original processing: Counts of nucleated cells, estimated from reference gene primer amplification, were obtained. TCRdb's table, derived via immunoSEQ multiplex PCR, lists solely in-frame clones and lacks some. V and J calls and clone size follow that table, whereas D and trimming were derived from the DNA. The sample carries roughly 100,000 clones, about 90% recorded once. This sample stems from a study of blood T cell repertoires in COVID-19. Germline CDR1 MNHEY, CDR2 SMNVEV (reference sequence). V was cut by 6 bases and J by 10 bases, with 15 bases left in between. CDR3 length equals 12 residues.

The clonotype originates from a man aged 45-60 years with active COVID-19. Sequencing input: peripheral blood. V and J are TRBV27 and TRBJ1-1, with D hard to call. CDR3 DNA: TGTGCCAGCAGACTCCGGGAGGGTAGAGCTTTCTTT. This encodes CASRLREGRAFF.